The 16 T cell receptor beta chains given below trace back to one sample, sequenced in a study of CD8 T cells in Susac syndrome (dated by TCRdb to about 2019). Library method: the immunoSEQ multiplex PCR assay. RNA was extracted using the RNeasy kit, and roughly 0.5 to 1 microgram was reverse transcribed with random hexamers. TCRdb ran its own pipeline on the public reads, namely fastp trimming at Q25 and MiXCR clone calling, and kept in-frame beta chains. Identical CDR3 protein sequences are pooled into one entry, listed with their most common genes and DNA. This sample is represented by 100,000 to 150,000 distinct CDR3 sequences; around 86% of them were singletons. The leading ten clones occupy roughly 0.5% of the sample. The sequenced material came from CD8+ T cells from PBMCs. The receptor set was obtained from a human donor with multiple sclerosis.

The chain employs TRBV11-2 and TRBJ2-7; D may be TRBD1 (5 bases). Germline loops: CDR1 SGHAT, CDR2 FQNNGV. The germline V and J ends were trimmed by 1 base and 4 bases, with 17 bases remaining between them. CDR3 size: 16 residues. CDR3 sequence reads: CASSLGGAEVPYEQYV. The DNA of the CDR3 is TGTGCCAGCAGCTTAGGGGGCGCCGAAGTACCATACGAGCAGTACGTC.

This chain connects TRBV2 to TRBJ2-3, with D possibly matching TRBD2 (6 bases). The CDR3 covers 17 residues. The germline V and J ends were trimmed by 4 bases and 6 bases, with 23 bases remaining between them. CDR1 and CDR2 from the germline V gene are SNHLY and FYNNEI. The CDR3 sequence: CASSVLGVGGISDTQYF. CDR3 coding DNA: TGTGCCAGCAGTGTGTTGGGGGTAGGAGGGATATCTGATACGCAGTATTTT. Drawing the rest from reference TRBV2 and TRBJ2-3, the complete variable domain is EPEVTQTPSHQVTQMGQEVILRCVPISNHLYFYWYRQILGQKVEFLVSFYNNEISEKSEIFDDQFSVERPDGSNFTLKIRSTKLEDSAMYFCASSVLGVGGISDTQYFGPGTRLTVL.

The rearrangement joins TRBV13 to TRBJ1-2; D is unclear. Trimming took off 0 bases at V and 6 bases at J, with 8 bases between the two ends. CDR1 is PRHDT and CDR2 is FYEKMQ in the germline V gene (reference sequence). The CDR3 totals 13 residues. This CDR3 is CASSLGSGNGYTF. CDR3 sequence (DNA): TGTGCCAGCAGCTTAGGATCCGGGAATGGCTACACCTTC. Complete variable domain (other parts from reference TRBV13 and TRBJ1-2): AAGVIQSPRHLIKEKRETATLKCYPIPRHDTVYWYQQGPGQDPQFLISFYEKMQSDKGSIPDRFSAQQFSDYHSELNMSSLELGDSALYFCASSLGSGNGYTFGSGTRLTVV.

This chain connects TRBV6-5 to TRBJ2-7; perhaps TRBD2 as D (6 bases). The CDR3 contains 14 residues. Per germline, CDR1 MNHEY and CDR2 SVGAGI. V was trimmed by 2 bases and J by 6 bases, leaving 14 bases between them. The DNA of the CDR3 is TGTGCCAGCAGTTACCCGGGACTTCCCCTCGAGCAGTACTTC. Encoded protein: CASSYPGLPLEQYF.

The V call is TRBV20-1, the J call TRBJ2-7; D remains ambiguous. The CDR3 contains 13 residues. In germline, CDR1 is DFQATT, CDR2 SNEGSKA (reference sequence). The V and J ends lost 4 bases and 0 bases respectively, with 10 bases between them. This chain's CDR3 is CSANPTGSYEQYF. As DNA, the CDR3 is TGCAGTGCTAACCCGACGGGCTCCTACGAGCAGTACTTC.

In DNA form, the CDR3 reads TGTGCCAGCAAATACGGGACTAGCGGGAGATGGGAGCAGTACGTC. Translating gives CASKYGTSGRWEQYV. The J gene is TRBJ2-7, the V gene TRBV7-2, with TRBD2 matching 14 bases. There are 15 residues in the CDR3. Germline loops: CDR1 SGHTA, CDR2 FQGNSA. V shed 7 bases and J 7 bases; nucleotides not matched to a gene: 9.

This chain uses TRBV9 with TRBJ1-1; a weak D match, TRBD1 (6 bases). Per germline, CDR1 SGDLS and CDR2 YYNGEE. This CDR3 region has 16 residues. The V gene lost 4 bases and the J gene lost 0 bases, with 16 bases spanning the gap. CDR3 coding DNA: TGTGCCAGCAGCCTGAACGGACAGTATTTGAACACTGAAGCTTTCTTT. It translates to CASSLNGQYLNTEAFF.

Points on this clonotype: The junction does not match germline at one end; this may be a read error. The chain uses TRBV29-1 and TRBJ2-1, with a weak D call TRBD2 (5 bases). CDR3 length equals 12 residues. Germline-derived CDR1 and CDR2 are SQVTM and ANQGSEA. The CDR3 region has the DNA TGCATCGTTGAGGGTTTGGGCAATGAGCAGTTCTTC. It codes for CIVEGLGNEQFF.

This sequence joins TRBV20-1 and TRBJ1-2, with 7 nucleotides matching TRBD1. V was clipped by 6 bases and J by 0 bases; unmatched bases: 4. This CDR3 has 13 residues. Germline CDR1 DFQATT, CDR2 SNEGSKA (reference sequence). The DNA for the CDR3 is TGCAGTGCGGGGGACAGCGCTAACTATGGCTACACCTTC. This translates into CSAGDSANYGYTF.

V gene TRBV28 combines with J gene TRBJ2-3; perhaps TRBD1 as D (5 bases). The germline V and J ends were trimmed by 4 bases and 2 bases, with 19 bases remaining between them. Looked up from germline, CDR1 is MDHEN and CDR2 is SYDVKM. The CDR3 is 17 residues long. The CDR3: CASSSYHLDTHTDTQYF. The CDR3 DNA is TGTGCCAGCAGTTCCTACCATCTGGACACCCACACAGATACGCAGTATTTT.

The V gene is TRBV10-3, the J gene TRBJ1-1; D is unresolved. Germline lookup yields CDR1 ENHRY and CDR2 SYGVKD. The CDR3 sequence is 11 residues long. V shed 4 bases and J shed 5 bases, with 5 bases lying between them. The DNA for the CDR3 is TGTGCCATCAGTGGCCTGACTGAAGCTTTCTTT. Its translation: CAISGLTEAFF.

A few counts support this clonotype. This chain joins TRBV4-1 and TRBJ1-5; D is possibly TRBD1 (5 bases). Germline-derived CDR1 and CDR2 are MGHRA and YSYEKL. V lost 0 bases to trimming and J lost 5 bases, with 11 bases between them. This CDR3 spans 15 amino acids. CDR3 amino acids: CASSQEGEGYQPQHF. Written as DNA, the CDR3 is TGCGCCAGCAGCCAAGAGGGCGAGGGGTATCAGCCCCAGCATTTT.

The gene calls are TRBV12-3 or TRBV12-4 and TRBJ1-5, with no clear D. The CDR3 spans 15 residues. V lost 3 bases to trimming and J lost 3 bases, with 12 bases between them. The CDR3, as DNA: TGTGCCAGCAGTTTTTCTAACAGCCTCAATCAGCCCCAGCATTTT. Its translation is CASSFSNSLNQPQHF.

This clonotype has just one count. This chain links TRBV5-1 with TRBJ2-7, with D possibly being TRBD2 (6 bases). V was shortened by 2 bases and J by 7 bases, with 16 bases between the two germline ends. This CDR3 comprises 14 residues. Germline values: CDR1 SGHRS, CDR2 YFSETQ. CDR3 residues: CASSFSSGSLEQYF. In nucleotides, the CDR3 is TGCGCCAGCAGCTTTAGTAGCGGATCTCTGGAGCAGTACTTC.

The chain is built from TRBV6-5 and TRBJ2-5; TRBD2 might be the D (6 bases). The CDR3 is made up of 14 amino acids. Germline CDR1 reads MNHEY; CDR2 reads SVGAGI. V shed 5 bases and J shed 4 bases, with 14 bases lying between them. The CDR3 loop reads CASSVSGDRETQYF. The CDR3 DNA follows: TGTGCCAGCAGTGTTTCGGGGGACCGAGAGACCCAGTACTTC.

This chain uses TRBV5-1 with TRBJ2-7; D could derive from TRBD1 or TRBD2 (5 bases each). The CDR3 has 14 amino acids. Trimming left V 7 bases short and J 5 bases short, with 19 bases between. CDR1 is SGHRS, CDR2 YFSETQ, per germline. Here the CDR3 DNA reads TGCGCCAGCGGAACCTATGAGGGGCTGAACGAGCAGTACTTC. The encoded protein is CASGTYEGLNEQYF.